This T cell receptor beta chain was recovered during a study of CD8+ T cells in alopecia areata. The overall study: Treated patients were given oral tofacitinib, which was dosed at 5 to 10 mg twice daily. Overall study results and limits: Elevated clonality characterized lesional scalp relative to normal scalp, particularly in alopecia totalis/universalis.

A word on this clone: Its antigen is as yet unknown.

Germline-derived CDR1 and CDR2 are SEHNR and FQNEAQ (reference sequence). The CDR3 has 11 amino acids. Extracted RNA was reverse transcribed, and the resulting cDNA served as sequencing template. Some clones are missing from TCRdb's copy, which holds only in-frame ones; the method was immunoSEQ multiplex PCR. The sample includes roughly 110,000 clones, less than 60% of them seen just once. The treatment was: oral pan-JAK inhibitor, 5-10 mg twice daily. Both peripheral blood and punch biopsies of lesional scalp skin were obtained from patients who had alopecia areata. Sequencing used CD4+ T cells sorted from blood, obtained at week 24, from a patient treated with tofacitinib. The rearrangement links TRBV7-9 to TRBJ2-5; D is ambiguous. The end of the DNA is better explained by TRBJ2-7, so the J call may be wrong. The TCR originated in a human donor with alopecia areata. The CDR3, as DNA: TGTGCCAGCAGTCCGAACTACGAGCAGTACTTC. Translated, it gives CASSPNYEQYF.